These 31 T cell receptor beta chains were sequenced from one sample in a study of cytomegalovirus exposure and HLA in healthy donors. Vbeta (60) and Jbeta (13) primers were used in the PCR. Clones were sequenced by immunoSEQ multiplex PCR, and TCRdb holds only the in-frame ones, with some missing. The table has around 130,000 clones, more than 60% seen once. Sequences were obtained from PBMCs. These receptors originate from a middle-aged woman in good health and CMV-seronegative.

This chain joins TRBV27 and TRBJ1-1, with 7 bases that match TRBD1. In germline, CDR1 is MNHEY, CDR2 SMNVEV (reference sequence). V shed 5 bases, J shed 0 bases, and the junction held 9 bases outside the gene matches. CDR3 length: 16 amino acids. The CDR3, as DNA: TGTGCCAGCAGTCGCGCCGGGACAGCTATGAACACTGAAGCTTTCTTT. Translating it yields CASSRAGTAMNTEAFF.

This clone was recorded once. V usage is TRBV7-6 and J usage is TRBJ2-2, with D hard to call. The V end was cut by 5 bases, the J end by 4 bases, with 8 bases between. Germline V gene data show CDR1 as SGHVS and CDR2 as FNYEAQ. The CDR3 runs to 13 residues. The CDR3 protein is CASSREITGELFF. CDR3 sequence (DNA): TGTGCCAGCAGCCGAGAGATCACCGGGGAGCTGTTTTTT.

J is TRBJ2-7 and V is TRBV7-9; 7 bases are shared with TRBD2. The junction had 7 bases not matched to a gene; V was cut back by 1 base and J by 4 bases. Germline values: CDR1 SEHNR, CDR2 FQNEAQ (reference sequence). The CDR3 covers 15 residues. The CDR3 loop reads CASSLESLAEYEQYF. The CDR3 DNA reads TGTGCCAGCAGCTTAGAGAGTCTAGCGGAGTACGAGCAGTACTTC.

The chain is built from TRBV27 and TRBJ2-3, with D possibly TRBD2 on 7 matching bases. The germline CDR1 and CDR2 sequences are MNHEY and SMNVEV (reference sequence). This CDR3 is 15 amino acids long. V was cut by 2 bases and J by 4 bases, with 13 bases left in between. The CDR3 DNA sequence: TGTGCCAGCAGTTTAGGAGGGGGGGCCGCAGATACGCAGTATTTT. It yields the protein CASSLGGGAADTQYF.

The chain combines TRBV15 with TRBJ2-7, with D possibly TRBD2 on 6 matching bases. The CDR3 sequence is 14 residues long. The germline V gene has CDR1 LNHNV and CDR2 YYDKDF (reference sequence). Trimming removed 0 bases at V and 0 bases at J, with 6 bases between. The CDR3 protein is CATSREGGSYEQYF. The CDR3 nucleotides read TGTGCCACCAGCAGAGAGGGGGGCTCCTACGAGCAGTACTTC.

The chain uses TRBV29-1 and TRBJ2-1; 10 bases align to TRBD1. The CDR3 has 16 residues. CDR1 and CDR2 from the germline V gene are SQVTM and ANQGSEA. J lost 3 bases, V lost 0 bases, and 5 bases had no gene match. Here the CDR3 reads CSVEDLGQGNYNEQFF. The CDR3 DNA reads as TGCAGCGTTGAAGATCTGGGACAGGGGAACTACAATGAGCAGTTCTTC.

V is TRBV7-3 and J is TRBJ2-7, with 11 bases fitting TRBD2. Germline V CDR1 and CDR2: SGHTA, FQGTGA. Trimming cost V 5 bases and J 7 bases; bases outside gene matches: 7. There are 14 residues in the CDR3. CDR3 nucleotide sequence: TGTGCCAGCAGCCGGACTAGCGGGCCGGAAGAGCAGTACTTC. Its translation is CASSRTSGPEEQYF. The complete variable domain, with remaining parts taken from reference TRBV7-3 and TRBJ2-7, reads GAGVSQTPSNKVTEKGKYVELRCDPISGHTALYWYRQSLGQGPEFLIYFQGTGAADDSGLPNDRFFAVRPEGSVSTLKIQRTERGDSAVYLCASSRTSGPEEQYFGPGTRLTVT.

A few counts support this clone. The chain uses TRBV7-9 and TRBJ2-7; 10 bases are shared with TRBD1. V trimming: 1 base; J trimming: 3 bases; junction bases outside the gene matches: 9. CDR1 and CDR2 from the germline V gene are SEHNR and FQNEAQ (reference sequence). The CDR3 has 17 amino acids. DNA of the CDR3: TGTGCCAGCAGCTTAGTTCCGGGACAGGGGTCGGACTACGAGCAGTACTTC. This gives the protein CASSLVPGQGSDYEQYF.

The chain has TRBV10-3 and TRBJ2-3; 9 positions agree with TRBD1. Losses at the gene ends were 11 bases for V and 3 bases for J; bases not matched to a gene: 9. Germline CDR1 reads ENHRY; CDR2 reads SYGVKD. The CDR3 is 14 amino acids. CDR3 in amino acids: CAAQQGAATDTQYF. For the CDR3, the DNA is TGTGCCGCCCAACAGGGGGCTGCTACAGATACGCAGTATTTT.

The chain combines TRBV6-6 with TRBJ2-6, with 7 positions matching TRBD1. Germline CDR1 MNHNY, CDR2 SVGAGI (reference sequence). CDR3 length equals 16 residues. Trimming at V came to 6 bases and at J to 2 bases, leaving 7 bases not matched to a gene. The CDR3 reads CASSGPTGAGANVLTF. The CDR3, as DNA: TGTGCCAGCAGCGGACCCACAGGGGCTGGGGCCAACGTCCTGACTTTC.

The chain combines TRBV5-1 with TRBJ1-3, with TRBD1 matching over 7 bases. The CDR3 is 14 amino acids. Unmatched junction bases numbered 2, after V lost 4 bases and J lost 1 base. Germline CDR1 reads SGHRS; CDR2 reads YFSETQ. CDR3 nucleotide sequence: TGCGCCAGCAGCCTGGGACAGTCTGGAAACACCATATATTTT. The encoded protein is CASSLGQSGNTIYF.

V usage is TRBV7-9 and J usage is TRBJ1-1, with 8 bases that match TRBD1. J was trimmed by 8 bases and V by 6 bases; bases with no gene match: 5. CDR3 length: 12 residues. CDR1 is SEHNR, CDR2 FQNEAQ, per germline (reference sequence). CDR3 protein: CASSSWTGEAFF. The CDR3 nucleotides are TGTGCCAGCAGTTCCTGGACAGGGGAAGCTTTCTTT.

CDR3 in DNA: TGTGCCAGCAGACGGACAGGGCTGCCGAATCAGCCCCAGCATTTT. It translates to CASRRTGLPNQPQHF. The chain employs TRBV28 and TRBJ1-5; 8 nucleotides match TRBD1. There are 15 residues in the CDR3. Germline CDR1 is MDHEN and CDR2 is SYDVKM. V lost 6 bases and J lost 4; bases outside the gene matches: 8. The full variable domain, in which reference TRBV28 and TRBJ1-5 provide the parts outside the CDR3, is DVKVTQSSRYLVKRTGEKVFLECVQDMDHENMFWYRQDPGLGLRLIYFSYDVKMKEKGDIPEGYSVSREKKERFSLILESASTNQTSMYLCASRRTGLPNQPQHFGDGTRLSIL.

V and J are TRBV9 and TRBJ2-1, with 10 positions matching TRBD2. The V gene's germline CDR1 is SGDLS and CDR2 YYNGEE. V lost 3 bases and J lost 8; bases outside the gene matches: 8. The CDR3 sequence is 15 residues long. CDR3 nucleotides: TGTGCCAGCAGCGCCGGGACTAGCGACGTGGATGAGCAGTTCTTC. It codes for CASSAGTSDVDEQFF.

The gene calls are TRBV7-3 and TRBJ1-1; no reliable D call. CDR1 SGHTA and CDR2 FQGTGA come from the germline V gene. The CDR3 extends over 13 amino acids. V was trimmed by 6 bases and J by 0 bases, leaving 8 bases between them. CDR3 sequence reads: CASRLDLNTEAFF. The CDR3 bases are TGTGCCAGCAGATTGGACTTGAACACTGAAGCTTTCTTT.

The V and J genes are TRBV10-3 and TRBJ2-7; no firm D call. CDR3 length: 15 residues. The ends were cut back, 0 bases at V and 1 base at J, with 10 bases in the middle. The germline CDR1 and CDR2 sequences are ENHRY and SYGVKD. The CDR3 nucleotides are TGTGCCATCAGTGAGTCAGACTTTTCATCCTACGAGCAGTACTTC. Its protein is CAISESDFSSYEQYF.

The rearrangement links TRBV9 to TRBJ2-1; 12 nucleotides match TRBD2. Losses at the gene ends were 4 bases for V and 5 bases for J; bases not matched to a gene: 7. From germline, CDR1 is SGDLS and CDR2 YYNGEE. The CDR3 totals 16 residues. The CDR3 reads CASSKGASGGDNEQFF. The CDR3, as DNA: TGTGCCAGCAGCAAAGGGGCTAGCGGGGGGGACAATGAGCAGTTCTTC.

The rearrangement uses TRBV7-2 and TRBJ2-4, with TRBD2 matching 10 bases. V trimming: 2 bases; J trimming: 5 bases; junction bases outside the gene matches: 12. Germline V gene sequence: CDR1 SGHTA, CDR2 FQGNSA. The CDR3 sequence is 18 residues long. The CDR3 loop reads CASSLTGILAGRENIQYF. The CDR3 DNA reads as TGTGCCAGCAGCTTAACAGGGATACTAGCGGGAAGGGAAAACATTCAGTACTTC.

The rearrangement uses TRBV27 and TRBJ2-6, with a tentative D call TRBD2 (5 bases). Germline assignment: CDR1 MNHEY and CDR2 SMNVEV (reference sequence). The V end was cut by 10 bases, the J end by 0 bases, with 19 bases between. The CDR3 runs 17 residues. The CDR3 DNA is TGTGCCACCTCTTCCCGGGATCAGTCCTCTGGGGCCAACGTCCTGACTTTC. Residues: CATSSRDQSSGANVLTF.

The V gene is TRBV7-6, the J gene TRBJ2-1, with 8 bases aligning to TRBD2. The V and J ends lost 7 bases and 0 bases, in that order; junction bases with no gene match: 14. The CDR3 length is 18 residues. The V gene's germline CDR1 is SGHVS and CDR2 FNYEAQ. The CDR3 nucleotides read TGTGCCAGCACCCAGGGCGGGGGGACCCATAGCTCCTACAATGAGCAGTTCTTC. It encodes CASTQGGGTHSSYNEQFF.

The chain joins TRBV15 to TRBJ1-6; D remains ambiguous. V was clipped by 1 base and J by 15 bases, with 13 bases between them. CDR3 length: 13 residues. In germline, CDR1 is LNHNV, CDR2 YYDKDF (reference sequence). The CDR3: CATSRAGGPGLHF. The CDR3 nucleotides read TGTGCCACCAGCAGAGCTGGAGGGCCGGGCCTCCACTTT.

The rearrangement links TRBV7-7 to TRBJ2-5, with no clear D. This CDR3 spans 15 amino acids. The V gene's germline CDR1 is SSHAT and CDR2 FNYEAQ (reference sequence). Trimming removed 3 bases from V and 5 bases from J, with 16 bases in between. The CDR3, as DNA: TGTGCCAGCAGCTTGAGAGGTCTCTGGTCCGAGACCCAGTACTTC. This encodes CASSLRGLWSETQYF.

The chain links TRBV28 to TRBJ1-2; no clear D. V was pared by 7 bases and J by 0 bases, with 3 bases between. The CDR3 loop spans 11 amino acids. The germline V gene encodes CDR1 MDHEN and CDR2 SYDVKM. CDR3 sequence: CASTANYGYTF. CDR3 bases: TGTGCCAGCACCGCTAACTATGGCTACACCTTC.

The chain is built from TRBV14 and TRBJ2-7; TRBD2 is a possible D gene (6 bases). Trimming stripped 1 base from V and 0 bases from J, with 28 bases between. The CDR3 totals 21 residues. CDR1 and CDR2 from the germline V gene are SGHDN and FVKESK. The CDR3 region is CASSQGWHFEEGRDSSYEQYF. Here the CDR3 DNA reads TGTGCCAGCAGCCAAGGTTGGCACTTCGAGGAAGGGCGGGATAGCTCCTACGAGCAGTACTTC.

The chain has TRBV2 and TRBJ2-3; 8 nucleotides match TRBD2. This CDR3 has 14 residues. After removal of 7 bases from V and 3 bases from J, the junction contained 6 bases not matched to a gene. The germline V gene has CDR1 SNHLY and CDR2 FYNNEI. CDR3 nucleotides: TGTGCCAGCACCCAAGCGGGAGCAACAGATACGCAGTATTTT. This encodes CASTQAGATDTQYF.

This clone was picked up a small number of times. The gene calls are TRBV5-1 and TRBJ2-7; D is perhaps TRBD1 (6 bases). Germline V gives CDR1 SGHRS, CDR2 YFSETQ. The V and J ends lost 3 bases and 6 bases respectively, with 16 bases between them. The CDR3 sequence is 14 residues long. CDR3 in DNA: TGCGCCAGCAGCTACGGGACAAGTACATCCGAGCAGTACTTC. Translation: CASSYGTSTSEQYF.

V usage is TRBV11-1 and J usage is TRBJ2-1; D ambiguous. V was clipped by 2 bases and J by 4 bases, with 9 bases between them. The CDR3 consists of 14 residues. Germline V gene sequence: CDR1 SGHAT, CDR2 FQDESV (reference sequence). DNA for the CDR3: TGTGCCAGCAGCTTACTAGAGGATTACAATGAGCAGTTCTTC. Its protein is CASSLLEDYNEQFF. The whole variable domain, filled in from reference TRBV11-1 and TRBJ2-1, reads EAEVAQSPRYKITEKSQAVAFWCDPISGHATLYWYRQILGQGPELLVQFQDESVVDDSQLPKDRFSAERLKGVDSTLKIQPAELGDSAMYLCASSLLEDYNEQFFGPGTRLTVL.

The V and J genes are TRBV5-1 and TRBJ1-1; D remains unclear. Germline V gene lookup returns CDR1 SGHRS and CDR2 YFSETQ. CDR3 length equals 14 residues. With 1 base removed from V and 4 bases from J, the gap between germline ends came to 11 bases. The CDR3 sequence: CASSLRGQGTEAFF. For the CDR3, the DNA is TGCGCCAGCAGCTTGCGGGGTCAAGGCACTGAAGCTTTCTTT.

This chain connects TRBV9 to TRBJ2-7; D remains ambiguous. Germline CDR1 and CDR2: SGDLS and YYNGEE. The CDR3 runs 14 residues. The V gene lost 0 bases and the J gene lost 6 bases, with 13 bases spanning the gap. The CDR3 is CASSVGGTRGEQYF. Written as DNA, the CDR3 is TGTGCCAGCAGCGTAGGTGGTACAAGAGGCGAGCAGTACTTC.

The rearrangement links TRBV19 to TRBJ2-1, with 7 bases lining up with TRBD2. The CDR3 runs to 13 residues. Germline lookup yields CDR1 LNHDA and CDR2 SQIVND (reference sequence). V lost 7 bases to trimming and J lost 5 bases; unmatched junction nucleotides: 5. This CDR3 is CASTGGSNNEQFF. CDR3 in DNA: TGTGCCAGTACGGGCGGGAGTAACAATGAGCAGTTCTTC.

The chain combines TRBV29-1 with TRBJ2-5; 11 positions agree with TRBD1. This CDR3 has 16 amino acids. Germline lookup yields CDR1 SQVTM and CDR2 ANQGSEA. CDR3 loop: CSAVGQGARVAETQYF. CDR3 DNA: TGCAGTGCCGTAGGACAGGGGGCGCGGGTTGCAGAGACCCAGTACTTC.